This T cell receptor beta chain comes out of a study of T cell repertoires in cytomegalovirus infection. Findings of the study overall: What dominated the ex vivo response were HLA-C-restricted CMV-specific TCR beta clonotypes. Of the TCR beta families, the public ones yielded a cumulative frequency that identified carriers of CMV plus the relevant HLA.

To note about this clonotype: Its antigen remains unidentified. The junction shows a germline mismatch at one end, possibly a read error.

The CDR3 is 16 amino acids. Germline V gives CDR1 MRHNA, CDR2 SNTAGT. TCRdb independently ran MiXCR on the reads; one entry per CDR3 protein. The sample has 600,000 to 800,000 distinct CDR3 sequences; 20% to 25% are singletons. The receptor was derived from a human donor in good health (CMV status not recorded). Some clones in this sample may be carry-over from other donors' samples. The genes are TRBV6-4 and TRBJ2-1; D remains unclear. Specimen: CD8+ T cells from PBMCs. CDR3 bases: TGTGCCAACAGTGACTCGGCAGGCTCTGTCTGGAATGAGCAGTTCTTC. This sequence encodes CANSDSAGSVWNEQFF.